The clone carrying this TCR beta chain appeared a single time. This entry belongs to a study of blood T cell repertoires in COVID-19. On the study more broadly: PBMCs, B-cell-depleted T cells, or T cells were the source of the cDNA or gDNA that made up the material.

Here immunoSEQ multiplex PCR was the method, and the copy in TCRdb shows in-frame clones only, minus some. The data contain 140,000 or so clones, about 87% of them seen just once; the ten biggest clones take up over 2%. Looked up from germline, CDR1 is MNHNS and CDR2 is SASEGT. The CDR3 runs to 16 residues. The germline V and J ends were trimmed by 1 base and 9 bases, with 19 bases remaining between them. The rearrangement joins TRBV6-1 to TRBJ2-1; D perhaps matches TRBD1 (5 bases). Material for sequencing was peripheral blood. This TCR was recovered from a human donor with COVID-19, enrolled during active disease. The donor label of this sample is uncertain. DNA for the CDR3: TGTGCCAGCAGTGAAGTAGTTGACATATACCAGGGTGAGCAGTTCTTC. Translation: CASSEVVDIYQGEQFF.